These 4 T cell receptor beta chains were sequenced from one sample in a study of vaccination effects on CD4 cells after COVID-19. The ViraFEST assay expanded antigen-specific CD4+ T cells with viral peptide pools before sequencing. An approximately ten-day culture period preceded the isolation of CD4+ T cells. Sequenced by immunoSEQ multiplex PCR; TCRdb stores in-frame clones only, minus some. The table records about 79,000 clones, about 70% of them present only once. These TCRs are of unknown antigen specificity. Sequenced material: CD4+ T cells from PBMCs cultured with HCoV-229E spike peptides, taken before COVID-19 vaccination. The receptor set was obtained from a human donor who received a COVID-19 vaccine.

The J gene is TRBJ1-2, the V gene TRBV9; the D gene is possibly TRBD1 (5 bases). The CDR3 spans 18 residues. CDR1 is SGDLS and CDR2 is YYNGEE in the germline V gene. Trimming cost V 4 bases and J 3 bases, with 25 bases left between them. CDR3 bases: TGTGCCAGCAGCCCAGTCAAAGTTTCGAGGGGAAGGTACTATGGCTACACCTTC. It codes for CASSPVKVSRGRYYGYTF.

This clone was counted once. This chain uses TRBV11-3 with TRBJ2-1; the D gene is possibly TRBD1 (6 bases). This CDR3 region has 15 residues. V was shortened by 1 base and J by 4 bases, with 11 bases between the two germline ends. Per germline, CDR1 SGHNT and CDR2 YENEEA. The CDR3 is CASSLAPDRYNEQFF. CDR3 in DNA: TGTGCCAGCAGCTTAGCCCCCGACAGGTACAATGAGCAGTTCTTC.

The genes are TRBV18 and TRBJ2-3, with D possibly called TRBD1 or TRBD2 (6 bases each). Trimming took off 3 bases at V and 0 bases at J, with 10 bases between the two ends. The CDR3 has 15 residues. Per germline, CDR1 KGHSH and CDR2 LQKENI. CDR3 coding DNA: TGTGCCAGCTCACCGACAGGACTAAGCACAGATACGCAGTATTTT. Translation gives CASSPTGLSTDTQYF.

This chain joins TRBV4-2 and TRBJ2-3, with TRBD2 matching over 11 bases. CDR1 and CDR2 from the germline V gene are LGHNA and YNFKEQ. Unmatched junction bases numbered 12, after V lost 6 bases and J lost 4 bases. The CDR3 totals 17 residues. The CDR3 region is CASRPGVSGGASDTQYF. The CDR3 DNA sequence: TGTGCCAGCAGGCCGGGAGTTAGCGGGGGGGCTTCAGATACGCAGTATTTT.